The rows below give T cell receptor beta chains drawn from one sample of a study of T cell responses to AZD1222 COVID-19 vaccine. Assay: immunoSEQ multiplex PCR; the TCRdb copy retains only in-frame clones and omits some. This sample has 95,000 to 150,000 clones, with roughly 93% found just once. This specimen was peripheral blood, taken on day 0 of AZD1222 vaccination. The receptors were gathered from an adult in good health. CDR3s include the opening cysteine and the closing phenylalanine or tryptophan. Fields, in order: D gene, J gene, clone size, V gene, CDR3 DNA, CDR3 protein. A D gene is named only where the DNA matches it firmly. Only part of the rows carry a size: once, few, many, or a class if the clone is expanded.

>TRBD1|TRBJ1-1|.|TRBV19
TGTGCCAGTAAGCAGGGGGGGTGGTGGACTGAAGCTTTCTTT
CASKQGGWWTEAFF
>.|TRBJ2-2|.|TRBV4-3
TGCGCCAGCAGCCAAGATACGGGACTTAACACCGGGGAGCTGTTTTTT
CASSQDTGLNTGELFF
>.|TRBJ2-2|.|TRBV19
TGTGCCAGTAGTCTGGGACATATCGGGTTCCGGGAGCTGTTTTTT
CASSLGHIGFRELFF
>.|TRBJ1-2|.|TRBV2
TGTGCCAGCAGCGACGACAGGTTCTATGGCTACACCTTC
CASSDDRFYGYTF
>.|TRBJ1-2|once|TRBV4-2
TGTGCCAGCAGCCAAGGTCGGAGGGCGTCTAACTATGGCTACACCTTC
CASSQGRRASNYGYTF
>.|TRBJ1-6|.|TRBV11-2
TGTGCCAGCAGCTTAAGGGCTTTGGGTTCACCCCTCCACTTT
CASSLRALGSPLHF
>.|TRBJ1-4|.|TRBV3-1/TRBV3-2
TGTGCCAGCAGCCAAGAGCTGGGCCGGGGGGGAAAGGAAAAACTGTTTTTT
CASSQELGRGGKEKLFF
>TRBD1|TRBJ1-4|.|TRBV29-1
TGCAGCGGACTAGGACAGGGTGAAAAACTGTTTTTT
CSGLGQGEKLFF
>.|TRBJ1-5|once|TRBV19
TGTGCCAGTACCCCCCAAGGGGTGGGCAATCAGCCCCAGCATTTT
CASTPQGVGNQPQHF
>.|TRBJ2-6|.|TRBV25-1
TGTGCCAGCAGTGAGCGGACAGTAACCTACTCTGGGGCCAACGTCCTGACTTTC
CASSERTVTYSGANVLTF
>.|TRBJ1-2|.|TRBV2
TGTGCCAGCAATGGACAGATCCATGGCTACACCTTC
CASNGQIHGYTF
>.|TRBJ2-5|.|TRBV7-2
TGTGCCAGCAGCTTAGCCGTGGCTGAGACCCAGTACTTC
CASSLAVAETQYF
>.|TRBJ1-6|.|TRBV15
TGTGCCACCAGCAGGGGGAAGTCCTATAATTCACCCCTCCACTTT
CATSRGKSYNSPLHF
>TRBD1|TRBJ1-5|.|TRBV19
TGTGCCAGTAGTACAACAGGGGGGGATCAGCCCCAGCATTTT
CASSTTGGDQPQHF
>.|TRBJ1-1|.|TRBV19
TGTGCCAGTAGTATAGACCACACAGGGTTCGGAGACACTGAAGCTTTCTTT
CASSIDHTGFGDTEAFF
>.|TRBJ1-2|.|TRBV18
TGTGCCAGCTCACCGCTTAACTATGGCTACACCTTC
CASSPLNYGYTF
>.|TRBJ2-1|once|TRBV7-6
TGTGCCAGCAGCTTAGCCGAGGCTAGCTGGTACAATGAGCAGTTCTTC
CASSLAEASWYNEQFF
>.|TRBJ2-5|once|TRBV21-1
TGTGCCAGCAGCACCAGGACAGGGGTGGTTCAAGAGACCCAGTACTTC
CASSTRTGVVQETQYF
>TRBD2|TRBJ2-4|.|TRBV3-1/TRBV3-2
TGTGCCAGCAGCCAAGGGGCTCCTAGCGGGGGAGCCAAAAACATTCAGTACTTC
CASSQGAPSGGAKNIQYF
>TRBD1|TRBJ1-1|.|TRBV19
TGTGCCAGTAGTATTCTGGGCGGACAGGCAGAAGCTTTCTTT
CASSILGGQAEAFF
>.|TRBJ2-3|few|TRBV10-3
TGTGCCATCAGTGAACGTGATACGCAGTATTTT
CAISERDTQYF
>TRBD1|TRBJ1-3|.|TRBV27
TGTGCCAGCAGTTCAGGGACAGGGAGCTCTGGAAACACCATATATTTT
CASSSGTGSSGNTIYF
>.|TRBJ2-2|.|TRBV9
TGTGCCAGCAGCGGCGGAGCGAACACCGGGGAGCTGTTTTTT
CASSGGANTGELFF
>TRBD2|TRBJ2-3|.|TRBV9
TGTGCCAGCAGCGCAAGCGGGAGTACAGATACGCAGTATTTT
CASSASGSTDTQYF
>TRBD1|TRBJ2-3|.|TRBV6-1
TGTGCCAGCAGTGAGCAAGGACAGGGGTGGGATACGCAGTATTTT
CASSEQGQGWDTQYF
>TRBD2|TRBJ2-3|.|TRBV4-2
TGTGCCAGCAGCCCTTTAGCGGGGGGGCTCGCAGATACGCAGTATTTT
CASSPLAGGLADTQYF
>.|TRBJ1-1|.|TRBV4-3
TGCGCCAGCAGCCAAGATCTTGTCCAGAGTGAAGCTTTCTTT
CASSQDLVQSEAFF
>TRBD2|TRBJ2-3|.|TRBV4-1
TGCGCCAGCAGCCAACTAGCGGGGAACACAGATACGCAGTATTTT
CASSQLAGNTDTQYF
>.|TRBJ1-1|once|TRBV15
TGTGCCACCAGCAGAGAAGACACTGAAGCTTTCTTT
CATSREDTEAFF
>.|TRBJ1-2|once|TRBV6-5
TGTGCCAGCAGTCGGGACGGGGGGTTGAACTATGGCTACACCTTC
CASSRDGGLNYGYTF
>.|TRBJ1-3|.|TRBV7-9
TGTGCCAGCAGCTTAGTTTCAGGCCCTTCTGGAAACACCATATATTTT
CASSLVSGPSGNTIYF
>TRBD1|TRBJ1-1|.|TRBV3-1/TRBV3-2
TGTGCCAGTGTCCAGGGGGGGGGTGAAGCTTTCTTT
CASVQGGGEAFF
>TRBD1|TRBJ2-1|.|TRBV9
TGTGCCAGCAGCAAGGCAGGGGGCTACAATGAGCAGTTCTTC
CASSKAGGYNEQFF
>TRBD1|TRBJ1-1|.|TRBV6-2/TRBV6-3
TGTGCCAGCAGTTACTCCGACAGGGTGCCCATGAACACTGAAGCTTTCTTT
CASSYSDRVPMNTEAFF
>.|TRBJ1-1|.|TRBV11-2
TGTGCCAGCAGCCAAACTGGAGACACTGAAGCTTTCTTT
CASSQTGDTEAFF
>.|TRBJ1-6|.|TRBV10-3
TGTGCCACCTCCGGACAACGCGATAATTCACCCCTCCACTTT
CATSGQRDNSPLHF
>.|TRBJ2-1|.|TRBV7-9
TGTGCCAGCAGGAACTGGCGAACCTACAATGAGCAGTTCTTC
CASRNWRTYNEQFF
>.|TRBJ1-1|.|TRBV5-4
TGTGCCAGCAGCATTACAGGGAAGGGCACTGAAGCTTTCTTT
CASSITGKGTEAFF
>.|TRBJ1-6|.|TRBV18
TGTGCCAGCTCACCCCAGGTAGATTCACCCCTCCACTTT
CASSPQVDSPLHF
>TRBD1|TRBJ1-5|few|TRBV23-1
TGCGCCAGCCCCCGGGACAGGGGTTCGGTTAATGGCAATCAGCCCCAGCATTTT
CASPRDRGSVNGNQPQHF
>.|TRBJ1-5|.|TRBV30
TGTGCCTGGAGTGTTGAGGGTGGGGGTAATCAGCCCCAGCATTTT
CAWSVEGGGNQPQHF
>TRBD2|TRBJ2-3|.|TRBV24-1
TGTGCCACCAGTGATTGGGCTAGCGGGAGTGACGCAGATACGCAGTATTTT
CATSDWASGSDADTQYF